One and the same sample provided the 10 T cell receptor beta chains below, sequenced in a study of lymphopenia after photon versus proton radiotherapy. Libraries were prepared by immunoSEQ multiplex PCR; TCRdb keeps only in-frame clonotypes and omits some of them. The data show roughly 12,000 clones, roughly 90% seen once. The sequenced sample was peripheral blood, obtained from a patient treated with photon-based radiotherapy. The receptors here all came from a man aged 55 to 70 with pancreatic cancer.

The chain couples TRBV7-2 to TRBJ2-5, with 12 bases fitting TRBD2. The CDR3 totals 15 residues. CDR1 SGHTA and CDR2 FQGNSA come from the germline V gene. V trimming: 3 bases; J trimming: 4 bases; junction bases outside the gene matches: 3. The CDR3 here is CASSLRTSGVETQYF. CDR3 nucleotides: TGTGCCAGCAGCTTGAGGACTAGCGGGGTAGAGACCCAGTACTTC.

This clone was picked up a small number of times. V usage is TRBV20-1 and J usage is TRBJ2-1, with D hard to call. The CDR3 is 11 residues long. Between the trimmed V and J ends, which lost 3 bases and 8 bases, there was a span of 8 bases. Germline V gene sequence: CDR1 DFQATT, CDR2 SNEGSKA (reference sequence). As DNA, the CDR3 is TGCAGTGCTAGCGACATTTATGAGCAGTTCTTC. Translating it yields CSASDIYEQFF.

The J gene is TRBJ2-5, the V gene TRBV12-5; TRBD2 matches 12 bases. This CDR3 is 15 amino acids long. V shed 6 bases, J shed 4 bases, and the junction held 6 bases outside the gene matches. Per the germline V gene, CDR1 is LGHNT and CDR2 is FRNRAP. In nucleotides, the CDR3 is TGTGCTAGTGGACCTCTAGCGGGGGGGACAGAGACCCAGTACTTC. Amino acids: CASGPLAGGTETQYF.

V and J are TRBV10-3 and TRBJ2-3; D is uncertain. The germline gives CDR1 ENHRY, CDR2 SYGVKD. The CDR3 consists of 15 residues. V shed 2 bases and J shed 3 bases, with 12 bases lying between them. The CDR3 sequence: CAISELNVGTDTQYF. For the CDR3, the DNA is TGTGCCATCAGTGAGCTTAATGTGGGTACAGATACGCAGTATTTT.

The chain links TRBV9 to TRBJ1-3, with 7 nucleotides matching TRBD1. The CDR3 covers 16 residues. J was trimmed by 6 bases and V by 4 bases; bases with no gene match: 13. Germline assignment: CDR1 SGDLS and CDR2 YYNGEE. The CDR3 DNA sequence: TGTGCCAGCAGCCCGGGGGGCCAGGGGGGAACAAACACCATATATTTT. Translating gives CASSPGGQGGTNTIYF. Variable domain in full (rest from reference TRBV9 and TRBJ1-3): DSGVTQTPKHLITATGQRVTLRCSPRSGDLSVYWYQQSLDQGLQFLIQYYNGEERAKGNILERFSAQQFPDLHSELNLSSLELGDSALYFCASSPGGQGGTNTIYFGEGSWLTVV.

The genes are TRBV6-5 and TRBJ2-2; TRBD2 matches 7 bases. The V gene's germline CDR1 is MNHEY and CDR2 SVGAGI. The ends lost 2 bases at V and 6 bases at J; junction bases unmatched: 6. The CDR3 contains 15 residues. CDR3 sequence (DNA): TGTGCCAGCAGTTACGTCCCAGGGAGGGCCGGGGAGCTGTTTTTT. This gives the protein CASSYVPGRAGELFF.

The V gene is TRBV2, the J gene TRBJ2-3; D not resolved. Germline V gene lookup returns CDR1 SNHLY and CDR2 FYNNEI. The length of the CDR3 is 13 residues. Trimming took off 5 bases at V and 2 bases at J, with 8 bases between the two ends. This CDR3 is CASSPPFTDTQYF. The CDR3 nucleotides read TGTGCCAGCAGTCCACCATTCACAGATACGCAGTATTTT.

The CDR3 spells CASSISPYRSSYNEQFF. The CDR3 nucleotides read TGTGCCAGTAGTATATCCCCCTACCGGAGCTCCTACAATGAGCAGTTCTTC. This sequence joins TRBV19 and TRBJ2-1; D not certain. Per germline, CDR1 LNHDA and CDR2 SQIVND (reference sequence). The CDR3 runs 17 residues. V lost 2 bases and J lost 0, with 14 bases in between.

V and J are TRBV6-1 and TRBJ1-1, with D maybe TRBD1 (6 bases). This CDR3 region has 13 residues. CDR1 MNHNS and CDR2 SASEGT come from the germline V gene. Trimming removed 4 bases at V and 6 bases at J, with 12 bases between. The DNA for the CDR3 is TGTGCCAGCAGTGGGCCAGGGGTGGCTGAAGCTTTCTTT. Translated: CASSGPGVAEAFF.

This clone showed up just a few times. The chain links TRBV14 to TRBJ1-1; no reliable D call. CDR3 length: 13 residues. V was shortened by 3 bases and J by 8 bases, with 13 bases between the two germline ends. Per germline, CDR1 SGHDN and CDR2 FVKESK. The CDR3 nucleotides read TGTGCCAGCAGCCACAACACGGAAAACGAAGCTTTCTTT. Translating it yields CASSHNTENEAFF.